One T cell receptor (beta chain) is described in this entry. What it binds is unknown. One end of the junction is discordant with germline, which a read error may explain. This entry belongs to a study of T cells in Graves' hyperthyroidism and ophthalmopathy. The CDR3 length is 14 residues. Per the germline V gene, CDR1 is SGHRS and CDR2 is YFSETQ. Amplified TCR beta CDR3 regions derived from RNA transcripts. Primed by the HTBI set, a first-round RT-PCR was run on the TCR CDR3. TCRdb recomputed calls from the multiplex PCR reads with MiXCR, one row per CDR3 protein. The sample has about 690,000 distinct CDR3 sequences; approximately 15% are singletons. Overall study findings and caveats: In the analysis, a 13 V-J model separated ophthalmopathy from stable hyperthyroidism.

This chain joins TRBV5-1 and TRBJ1-1, with 7 bases lining up with TRBD1. The sequencing sample was made of blood. The TCR was taken from a man in his fifties with Graves' hyperthyroidism. CDR3 nucleotides: TGCGCCGGCAGCTTGAGGGGGCTGATCACTGAAGCTTTCTTT. Protein product: CAGSLRGLITEAFF. The variable domain in full, completed from reference TRBV5-1 and TRBJ1-1, reads KAGVTQTPRYLIKTRGQQVTLSCSPISGHRSVSWYQQTPGQGLQFLFEYFSETQRNKGNFPGRFSGRQFSNSRSEMNVSTLELGDSALYLCAGSLRGLITEAFFGQGTRLTVV.